A single sample gave rise to the 28 T cell receptor beta chains below, sequenced in a study of T cell repertoires in cytomegalovirus infection. MiXCR, run by TCRdb on the reads, gives a single entry per CDR3 protein. The data contain 740,000 or so distinct CDR3 sequences, 35% of them seen just once; the ten biggest clones take up around 3%. Material: PBMCs. The receptors come from a human donor in good health (CMV status not recorded). Some clones in this sample may be carry-over from other donors' samples.

This clonotype turned up a few times. This chain uses TRBV4-2 with TRBJ1-5; D is undetermined. In germline, CDR1 is LGHNA, CDR2 YNFKEQ. The germline V and J ends were trimmed by 1 base and 7 bases, with 17 bases remaining between them. The CDR3 sequence is 16 residues long. CDR3 DNA sequence: TGTGCCAGCAGCCAAGGGACGGATAGGACTGGGCAGCCCCAGCATTTT. It translates to CASSQGTDRTGQPQHF.

The chain uses TRBV6-1 and TRBJ1-5, with TRBD1 identical over 7 bases. Unmatched junction bases numbered 10, after V lost 5 bases and J lost 6 bases. In germline, CDR1 is MNHNS, CDR2 SASEGT. There are 15 residues in the CDR3. CDR3: CASSQGGNVPQPQHF. The CDR3 nucleotides read TGTGCCAGCAGTCAGGGGGGGAACGTGCCTCAGCCCCAGCATTTT.

The chain recombines TRBV7-3 with TRBJ1-1, with a possible D match to TRBD1 (5 bases). The CDR3 extends over 16 amino acids. Trimming took off 6 bases at V and 8 bases at J, with 25 bases between the two ends. Per the germline V gene, CDR1 is SGHTA and CDR2 is FQGTGA. The CDR3 protein is CASSPNSGRLGPEAFF. CDR3 DNA sequence: TGTGCCAGCAGTCCCAACTCCGGACGTCTGGGGCCCGAAGCTTTCTTT.

V is TRBV10-3 and J is TRBJ1-2, with D possibly TRBD1 on 5 matching bases. The CDR3 is 14 amino acids. In germline, CDR1 is ENHRY, CDR2 SYGVKD. V gave up 6 bases and J gave up 1 base, with 12 bases separating them. In DNA, the CDR3 is TGTGCCATCAGGCCCTCGGGACGTAACTATGGCTACACCTTC. This sequence encodes CAIRPSGRNYGYTF.

The chain combines TRBV12-3 or TRBV12-4 with TRBJ2-5; D is possibly TRBD1 or TRBD2 (6 bases each). The CDR3 is 15 amino acids. Trimming stripped 6 bases from V and 5 bases from J, with 19 bases between. As DNA, the CDR3 is TGTGCCAGCAGAAATCGCGTGGGGGGCGGGGAGACCCAGTACTTC. Translating it yields CASRNRVGGGETQYF.

The V call is TRBV6-5, the J call TRBJ2-1; the D is unclear. Per germline, CDR1 MNHEY and CDR2 SVGAGI. This CDR3 is 15 amino acids long. V lost 4 bases and J 6 bases, leaving 16 bases between the germline ends. CDR3 DNA sequence: TGTGCCAGCAGTTTTAACCCCGCAGGCGGCAATGAGCAGTTCTTC. It codes for CASSFNPAGGNEQFF.

The chain links TRBV7-9 to TRBJ1-2; D is possibly TRBD1 (6 bases). Germline V gene data show CDR1 as SEHNR and CDR2 as FQNEAQ (reference sequence). The CDR3 consists of 17 residues. V lost 2 bases and J 1 base, leaving 17 bases between the germline ends. CDR3 in DNA: TGTGCCAGCAGCTTATTCGGAGGGACAATTTTTAACTATGGCTACACCTTC. Its translation: CASSLFGGTIFNYGYTF.

This clonotype was found a few times. The V call is TRBV6-1, the J call TRBJ2-7, with TRBD1 identical over 11 bases. V lost 3 bases, J lost 5 bases, and 6 bases stayed unmatched. CDR3 length: 15 residues. The germline V gene encodes CDR1 MNHNS and CDR2 SASEGT. The CDR3 here is CASSEPGQGVHEQYF. The CDR3 region has the DNA TGTGCCAGCAGTGAGCCGGGACAGGGGGTCCACGAGCAGTACTTC.

This clonotype turned up a few times. The chain links TRBV5-1 to TRBJ1-2; TRBD1 matches at 12 bases. The CDR3 spans 15 residues. J lost 5 bases, V lost 7 bases, and 9 bases had no gene match. Germline CDR1 and CDR2: SGHRS and YFSETQ. CDR3 in amino acids: CASRPGTGGRYGYTF. The CDR3, as DNA: TGCGCCAGCCGCCCCGGGACAGGGGGCAGGTATGGCTACACCTTC.

The J gene is TRBJ1-1, the V gene TRBV29-1, with TRBD1 as a possible D gene (5 bases). V lost 4 bases, J lost 6 bases, and 24 bases lay in between. Germline-derived CDR1 and CDR2 are SQVTM and ANQGSEA. The CDR3 runs to 16 residues. The CDR3 nucleotides read TGCAGCGTTGCTTCCCCAGCACCGACGGGACGGGCTGAAGCTTTCTTT. Translation gives CSVASPAPTGRAEAFF. The whole variable domain, remainder taken from reference TRBV29-1 and TRBJ1-1, is SAVISQKPSRDICQRGTSLTIQCQVDSQVTMMFWYRQQPGQSLTLIATANQGSEATYESGFVIDKFPISRPNLTFSTLTVSNMSPEDSSIYLCSVASPAPTGRAEAFFGQGTRLTVV.

This chain joins TRBV12-3 or TRBV12-4 and TRBJ1-1; 8 nucleotides agree with TRBD1. The CDR3 is 13 amino acids. Unmatched junction bases numbered 6, after V lost 8 bases and J lost 4 bases. The CDR3 protein is CASYRGFGTEAFF. As DNA, the CDR3 is TGTGCCAGCTACAGGGGGTTCGGCACTGAAGCTTTCTTT.

The V gene is TRBV6-5, the J gene TRBJ2-5, with 8 bases lining up with TRBD1. CDR1 is MNHEY, CDR2 SVGAGI, per germline. V was pared by 6 bases and J by 5 bases, with 11 bases of the junction left unmatched. This CDR3 spans 15 amino acids. CDR3 DNA sequence: TGTGCCAGCAGACCCCCGGGACAGGCCAAGGAGACCCAGTACTTC. This codes for CASRPPGQAKETQYF.

J is TRBJ2-2 and V is TRBV24-1; TRBD2 matches 11 bases. The CDR3 sequence is 18 residues long. V shed 5 bases and J 2 bases; nucleotides not matched to a gene: 9. CDR1 and CDR2 (germline): KGHDR, SFDVKD. DNA for the CDR3: TGTGCCACCAGTGCCTTCATAGCGGGAGGGCCAAACACCGGGGAGCTGTTTTTT. Protein sequence: CATSAFIAGGPNTGELFF.

The chain carries TRBV7-8 and TRBJ1-1, with a tentative D call TRBD1 (6 bases). V was pared by 7 bases and J by 4 bases, with 16 bases between. Germline-derived CDR1 and CDR2 are SGHVS and FQNEAQ. The CDR3 covers 14 residues. The CDR3 sequence is CASTDTGSVTEAFF. The CDR3 nucleotides read TGTGCCAGCACTGACACAGGGTCTGTCACTGAAGCTTTCTTT.

The chain has TRBV2 and TRBJ1-5; no reliable D call. Per the germline V gene, CDR1 is SNHLY and CDR2 is FYNNEI. Trimming removed 7 bases from V and 3 bases from J, with 13 bases in between. The CDR3 is 14 amino acids. The CDR3 nucleotides read TGTGCCAGCACAGAATGGCCCAACAATCAGCCCCAGCATTTT. Encoded protein: CASTEWPNNQPQHF.

V is TRBV5-1 and J is TRBJ1-6; D is possibly TRBD1 (5 bases). CDR3 size: 15 residues. Trimming removed 4 bases at V and 9 bases at J, with 17 bases between. Germline lookup yields CDR1 SGHRS and CDR2 YFSETQ. The CDR3 DNA is TGCGCCAGCAGCCCCCTTGGGGGAAGTACTTCACCCCTCCACTTT. Residues: CASSPLGGSTSPLHF.

The chain recombines TRBV24-1 with TRBJ2-3; 10 bases are a match to TRBD1. This CDR3 contains 15 residues. Germline loops: CDR1 KGHDR, CDR2 SFDVKD. Trimming cost V 7 bases and J 6 bases; bases outside gene matches: 9. CDR3 region: CATRLGTGEGDTQYF. In nucleotides, the CDR3 is TGTGCCACCAGACTGGGGACAGGGGAAGGCGATACGCAGTATTTT.

This clonotype was picked up a small number of times. V is TRBV29-1 and J is TRBJ2-1, with D perhaps TRBD2 (6 bases). Trimming took 2 bases from V and 3 from J, leaving 20 bases between them. The length of the CDR3 is 17 residues. Per germline, CDR1 SQVTM and CDR2 ANQGSEA. The CDR3 is CSVEFGGLPGYYNEQFF. The DNA for the CDR3 is TGCAGCGTTGAATTCGGGGGACTGCCCGGTTACTACAATGAGCAGTTCTTC.

This clonotype was observed a handful of times. V gene TRBV5-1 combines with J gene TRBJ2-5, with 8 bases that match TRBD1. The CDR3 extends over 16 amino acids. CDR1 and CDR2 (germline): SGHRS, YFSETQ. The V gene end was trimmed by 2 bases and the J gene end by 1 base; junction bases not matched to a gene: 7. The CDR3 nucleotides are TGCGCCAGCAGCTTTCACGGGGACAGGACCCAAGAGACCCAGTACTTC. It yields the protein CASSFHGDRTQETQYF.

About this clonotype itself: Here the CDR3 omits its conserved ending phenylalanine or tryptophan, so a read error is the likely source. The CDR3, as DNA: TGTGCCAGCAGTTTCGTGACAGTGACCAAAAACATTCAGTACTGC. As protein: CASSFVTVTKNIQYC. J is TRBJ2-4 and V is TRBV28, with a tentative D call TRBD1 (5 bases). CDR3 length equals 15 residues. V lost 3 bases, J lost 2 bases, and 11 bases lay in between. Germline CDR1 is MDHEN and CDR2 is SYDVKM.

The sample holds many counts of this clonotype. V usage is TRBV28 and J usage is TRBJ2-4; the D is unclear. Per the germline V gene, CDR1 is MDHEN and CDR2 is SYDVKM. There are 14 residues in the CDR3. With 5 bases removed from V and 8 bases from J, the gap between germline ends came to 16 bases. The CDR3 protein is CASSPPHSLYIQYF. The DNA for the CDR3 is TGTGCCAGCAGTCCTCCTCATAGTCTGTACATTCAGTACTTC.

There are a few counts of this clonotype. The gene calls are TRBV28 and TRBJ2-3; the D gene is possibly TRBD2 (5 bases). The germline V and J ends were trimmed by 2 bases and 10 bases, with 10 bases remaining between them. Germline CDR1 reads MDHEN; CDR2 reads SYDVKM. The CDR3 spans 12 residues. The CDR3 spells CASSLEGEPQYF. The DNA of the CDR3 is TGTGCCAGCAGTTTAGAGGGTGAGCCGCAGTATTTT.

This clonotype has just a few counts. The chain uses TRBV7-9 and TRBJ2-3; 10 bases are a match to TRBD1. There are 15 residues in the CDR3. V shed 3 bases, J shed 8 bases, and the junction held 8 bases outside the gene matches. The V gene's germline CDR1 is SEHNR and CDR2 FQNEAQ (reference sequence). The CDR3 sequence is CASSFDRGLFITQYF. The CDR3 DNA reads TGTGCCAGCAGCTTCGACAGGGGGCTCTTTATTACGCAGTATTTT.

This clonotype was counted between two and nine times. The chain joins TRBV28 to TRBJ2-3; tentative D call: TRBD1 (5 bases). The CDR3 consists of 14 residues. V lost 4 bases and J 5 bases, leaving 13 bases between the germline ends. CDR1 is MDHEN, CDR2 SYDVKM, per germline. The CDR3 DNA is TGTGCCAGCAGTTCAACCCCTAGGGGAGATACGCAGTATTTT. It is translated as CASSSTPRGDTQYF.

Note on this clonotype: The CDR3 does not close with the conserved phenylalanine or tryptophan, likely indicating a read error. It is unclear where the CDR3 begins or ends on the DNA, so no DNA is shown, and the CDR3 is as TCRdb lists it. CDR3 in amino acids: CASSLGSPGYSNQPQPC. The rearrangement links TRBV7-2 to TRBJ1-5; TRBD1, as called in the table, went unchecked against the DNA. The CDR3 comprises 17 residues, both ends counted. CDR1 SGHTA and CDR2 FQGNSA come from the germline V gene.

This clonotype has a count of ten or more. The chain is built from TRBV7-2 and TRBJ2-7; D tentatively fits TRBD1 or TRBD2 (7 bases each). From germline, CDR1 is SGHTA and CDR2 FQGNSA. V was shortened by 7 bases and J by 5 bases, with 12 bases between the two germline ends. There are 12 residues in the CDR3. The CDR3 DNA follows: TGTGCCAGCACCCAGGGGGGGGACGAGCAGTACTTC. Its translation: CASTQGGDEQYF.

This rearrangement joins TRBV5-5 to TRBJ2-3, with D perhaps TRBD1 (5 bases). The V end lost 0 bases, the J end lost 4 bases, and 15 bases lay between the germline ends. The CDR3 is 16 amino acids. Germline loops: CDR1 SGHKS, CDR2 YYEKEE (reference sequence). The CDR3 spells CASSLVILGPADTQYF. CDR3 in DNA: TGTGCCAGCAGCTTGGTAATTTTGGGGCCCGCAGATACGCAGTATTTT.

V and J are TRBV27 and TRBJ1-2; 7 nucleotides match TRBD1. CDR1 is MNHEY, CDR2 SMNVEV, per germline (reference sequence). CDR3 size: 16 residues. The V segment lost 5 bases and the J segment 2 bases; nucleotides outside the gene matches: 11. CDR3 region: CASSHSASTGNYGYTF. The CDR3 nucleotides read TGTGCCAGCAGTCATTCCGCGTCGACAGGGAACTATGGCTACACCTTC.